This T cell receptor beta chain is drawn from a study of Ad26.COV2.S vaccination and SARS-CoV-2 variants. Regarding this clone: Its antigen is not identified.

The data were produced by immunoSEQ multiplex PCR, yet TCRdb's version contains in-frame clones alone and is incomplete. The profile covers under 150,000 clones, with around 86% appearing a single time and about 5% taken by the ten largest. The CDR3 totals 15 residues. V was shortened by 1 base and J by 1 base, with 10 bases between the two germline ends. Germline loops: CDR1 SGDLS, CDR2 YYNGEE. General study findings and limits: For non-spike TCRs, breadth in vaccine recipients resembled that in placebo recipients.

This sequence joins TRBV9 and TRBJ2-3; tentative D call: TRBD1 (6 bases). The sample in question was peripheral blood, obtained after recovery from COVID-19. The sequence derives from a human donor who had recovered from COVID-19. CDR3 nucleotides: TGTGCCAGCAGCGTACGTGAGGGGGGCACAGATACGCAGTATTTT. Its protein product is CASSVREGGTDTQYF.